This TCR beta chain derives from a study of T cells in Graves' hyperthyroidism and ophthalmopathy. Amplified regions were TCR beta CDR3 sequences from RNA transcripts. The primer set for the first-round RT-PCR of the TCR CDR3 was HTBI. TCRdb used MiXCR to reprocess the multiplex PCR reads, holding one entry per CDR3 protein. The sample lists under 450,000 distinct CDR3 sequences, around 14% occurring once. This clonotype was picked up many times. The CDR3 runs to 16 residues. The germline CDR1 and CDR2 sequences are LNHDA and SQIVND (reference sequence). V lost 3 bases to trimming and J lost 0 bases, with 12 bases between them.

The clonotype originates from a woman aged 18-29 years with Graves' hyperthyroidism. The chain uses TRBV19 and TRBJ2-1; D is perhaps TRBD2 (5 bases). Sequencing was performed on blood. CDR3 sequence: CASSMYQRSSYNEQFF. The CDR3 bases are TGTGCCAGTAGTATGTACCAGCGGAGCTCCTACAATGAGCAGTTCTTC.